This T cell receptor beta chain was sequenced in a study of blood T cell repertoires in COVID-19. Some clones are missing from TCRdb's copy, which holds only in-frame ones; the method was immunoSEQ multiplex PCR. The sample has about 300,000 clones, roughly 90% seen once. Germline V gives CDR1 LGHDT, CDR2 YNNKEL (reference sequence). Trimming stripped 3 bases from V and 5 bases from J, with 7 bases between. This CDR3 has 12 amino acids. This clone was counted a single time. Distinct nucleotide sequences in the sample also encode this CDR3. The material sequenced was PBMCs or T cells enriched from blood (not recorded which). The sequence derives from a woman in her forties or fifties who had been exposed to COVID-19. The rearrangement joins TRBV3-1 (or the pseudogene TRBV3-2) to TRBJ1-2, with D possibly matching TRBD1 (5 bases). Written as DNA, the CDR3 is TGTGCCAGCAGCCAGGGGGGATATGGCTACACCTTC. Amino acids: CASSQGGYGYTF.